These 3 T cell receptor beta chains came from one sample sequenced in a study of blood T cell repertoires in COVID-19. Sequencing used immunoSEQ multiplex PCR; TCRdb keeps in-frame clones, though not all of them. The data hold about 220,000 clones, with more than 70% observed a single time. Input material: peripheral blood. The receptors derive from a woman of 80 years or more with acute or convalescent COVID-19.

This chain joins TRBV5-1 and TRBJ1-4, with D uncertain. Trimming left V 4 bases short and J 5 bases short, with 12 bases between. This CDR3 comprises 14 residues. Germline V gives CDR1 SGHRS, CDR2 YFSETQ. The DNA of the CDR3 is TGCGCCAGCAGCCTCCTGCAACGGAATGAAAAACTGTTTTTT. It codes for CASSLLQRNEKLFF. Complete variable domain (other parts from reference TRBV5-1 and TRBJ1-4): KAGVTQTPRYLIKTRGQQVTLSCSPISGHRSVSWYQQTPGQGLQFLFEYFSETQRNKGNFPGRFSGRQFSNSRSEMNVSTLELGDSALYLCASSLLQRNEKLFFGSGTQLSVL.

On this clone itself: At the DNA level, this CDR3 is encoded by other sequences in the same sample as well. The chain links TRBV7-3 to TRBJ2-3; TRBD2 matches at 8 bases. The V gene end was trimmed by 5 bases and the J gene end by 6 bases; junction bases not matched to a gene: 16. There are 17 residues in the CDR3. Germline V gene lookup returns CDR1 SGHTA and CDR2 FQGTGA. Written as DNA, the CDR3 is TGTGCCAGCAGCCCCTCAGGGAGCGGGGGTGCTGAGGATACGCAGTATTTT. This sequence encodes CASSPSGSGGAEDTQYF.

The CDR3 bases are TGTGCCAGCAGCACCCTTAGGGGGGGGCGGCAGTTCTTC. Encoded protein: CASSTLRGGRQFF. The genes are TRBV7-6 and TRBJ2-1, with a tentative D call TRBD2 (7 bases). V lost 5 bases and J lost 12, with 17 bases in between. The CDR3 is 13 amino acids. CDR1 SGHVS and CDR2 FNYEAQ come from the germline V gene.